A single sample is the source of the 2 T cell receptor beta chains below, sequenced in a study of identical twins. TCRdb independently ran MiXCR on the 5' RACE reads; one entry per CDR3 protein. This table holds approximately 94,000 distinct CDR3 sequences, 5.9% found once. Material: memory T cells sorted from blood. The source of these receptors is a woman aged 45-59 years in good health.

This clonotype was recorded at least ten times. The V and J genes are TRBV12-3 or TRBV12-4 and TRBJ2-2; a possible D gene is TRBD1 (6 bases). V lost 6 bases and J lost 0, with 8 bases in between. This CDR3 region has 14 residues. This chain's CDR3 is CASSRQANTGELFF. The CDR3, as DNA: TGTGCCAGCAGCCGACAGGCGAACACCGGGGAGCTGTTTTTT.

Only a few counts were recorded for this clonotype. The CDR3: CASSPRSNQPQHF. CDR3 in DNA: TGTGCCAGCAGCCCGCGTAGCAATCAGCCCCAGCATTTT. The chain is built from TRBV2 and TRBJ1-5; unclear D gene. Germline assignment: CDR1 SNHLY and CDR2 FYNNEI. The V and J ends lost 6 bases and 0 bases respectively, with 6 bases between them. The CDR3 is 13 residues long.